The clone carrying this T cell receptor (beta chain) has a single count. V was cut by 0 bases and J by 2 bases, with 7 bases left in between. The CDR3 spans 15 residues. The germline V gene encodes CDR1 SNHLY and CDR2 FYNNEI. Patients all relapsed after autologous stem cell transplantation, and there was variation in brentuximab vedotin exposure. The sample originates from a study of PD-1 blockade in classical Hodgkin lymphoma. Clones were read by immunoSEQ multiplex PCR, and TCRdb kept only the in-frame ones, dropping some. The repertoire holds 43,000 or so clones, with 88% as singletons. The genes are TRBV2 and TRBJ1-4, with no clear D. This sequence originates from a human donor with classical Hodgkin lymphoma. The source material was peripheral blood mononuclear cells (PBMCs), sampled at baseline. The CDR3 is CASSEARGTNEKLFF. As DNA, the CDR3 is TGTGCCAGCAGTGAAGCCCGTGGGACTAATGAAAAACTGTTTTTT.